Listed here are 27 T cell receptor beta chains from one sample, sequenced in a study of long-term antiretroviral therapy in people with HIV. Sequencing used immunoSEQ v3.0 at survey level. Repertoires were generated with immunoSEQ multiplex PCR, while TCRdb's copy carries only in-frame clones and drops some. This table has tens of thousands of clones, about four fifths appearing once. The sample here was unsorted PBMCs, taken 0.6 years after starting antiretroviral therapy. These TCRs come from a man aged 18 to 35 with HIV.

This clone was recorded a few times. The chain joins TRBV12-2 to TRBJ2-7; the D call TRBD2 from the table was never checked on the DNA. TRBV12-2 is flagged as a pseudogene. The CDR3 covers 14 residues. The CDR3 DNA reads as TGTGCAAGTCGCTTAGCTGGACTTAACTACGAGCAGTACTTC. This sequence encodes CASRLAGLNYEQYF.

J is TRBJ1-5 and V is TRBV5-6; the D is unclear. Looked up from germline, CDR1 is SGHDT and CDR2 is YYEEEE. V lost 1 base to trimming and J lost 3 bases, with 11 bases between them. The CDR3 runs to 15 residues. The DNA for the CDR3 is TGTGCCAGCAGCTTGCGGCGGACCCTCAATCAGCCCCAGCATTTT. It translates to CASSLRRTLNQPQHF.

The V and J genes are TRBV6-6 and TRBJ2-1; 8 bases are a match to TRBD2. J lost 0 bases, V lost 6 bases, and 7 bases had no gene match. The CDR3 covers 16 residues. CDR1 and CDR2 (germline): MNHNY, SVGAGI (reference sequence). The CDR3 protein is CASRRLASNSYNEQFF. Written as DNA, the CDR3 is TGTGCCAGCAGAAGACTAGCGTCGAACTCCTACAATGAGCAGTTCTTC.

The chain uses TRBV15 and TRBJ1-5; TRBD1 matches 9 bases. The CDR3 covers 17 residues. V shed 0 bases, J shed 6 bases, and the junction held 9 bases outside the gene matches. Germline V gene sequence: CDR1 LNHNV, CDR2 YYDKDF (reference sequence). The CDR3: CATSRDVGTGRFQPQHF. DNA of the CDR3: TGTGCCACCAGCAGAGATGTTGGGACAGGGAGATTTCAGCCCCAGCATTTT.

The V call is TRBV5-4, the J call TRBJ2-5; the D gene could be TRBD1 or TRBD2 (5 bases each). V lost 8 bases to trimming and J lost 1 base, with 15 bases between them. Germline lookup yields CDR1 SGHNT and CDR2 YYREEE (reference sequence). The CDR3 contains 14 residues. The CDR3 sequence is CASSRDPFQETQYF. The CDR3 coding sequence is TGTGCCAGTTCCCGGGACCCGTTCCAAGAGACCCAGTACTTC. The full variable domain, with the rest looked up from reference TRBV5-4 and TRBJ2-5, is ETGVTQSPTHLIKTRGQQVTLRCSSQSGHNTVSWYQQALGQGPQFIFQYYREEENGRGNFPPRFSGLQFPNYSSELNVNALELDDSALYLCASSRDPFQETQYFGPGTRLLVL.

The genes are TRBV29-1 and TRBJ2-1; 7 nucleotides line up with TRBD1. The CDR3 is 13 amino acids. The germline V gene encodes CDR1 SQVTM and CDR2 ANQGSEA. V trimming: 6 bases; J trimming: 6 bases; junction bases outside the gene matches: 8. The CDR3, as DNA: TGCAGCGTGGCCCCGACAGGGAGCAATGAGCAGTTCTTC. Its translation is CSVAPTGSNEQFF.

The chain is built from TRBV5-6 and TRBJ2-6; D not resolved. Trimming took 0 bases from V and 0 from J, leaving 7 bases between them. The CDR3 is 16 residues long. Germline CDR1 and CDR2: SGHDT and YYEEEE. The CDR3 region has the DNA TGTGCCAGCAGCTTGGCCTCGATCTCTGGGGCCAACGTCCTGACTTTC. This translates into CASSLASISGANVLTF. Combining the CDR3 with reference TRBV5-6 and TRBJ2-6 gives the whole variable domain DAGVTQSPTHLIKTRGQQVTLRCSPKSGHDTVSWYQQALGQGPQFIFQYYEEEERQRGNFPDRFSGHQFPNYSSELNVNALLLGDSALYLCASSLASISGANVLTFGAGSRLTVL.

This chain joins TRBV7-7 and TRBJ2-1; possible D gene TRBD2, 5 bases. V lost 5 bases, J lost 0 bases, and 11 bases lay in between. From germline, CDR1 is SSHAT and CDR2 FNYEAQ (reference sequence). The CDR3 is made up of 15 amino acids. Written as DNA, the CDR3 is TGTGCCAGCAGCCTCGGACTGAACTCCTACAATGAGCAGTTCTTC. Translation gives CASSLGLNSYNEQFF.

This clone has only one observation. The gene calls are TRBV5-1 and TRBJ2-3, with 8 bases that match TRBD2. This CDR3 is built from 15 residues. With 7 bases clipped from V and 0 bases from J, the junction kept 7 bases outside the gene matches. CDR1 SGHRS and CDR2 YFSETQ come from the germline V gene. The CDR3 DNA reads as TGCGCCAGCCCCCCACTAGCGGCTAGCACAGATACGCAGTATTTT. Residues: CASPPLAASTDTQYF.

The V and J genes are TRBV28 and TRBJ2-7; perhaps TRBD1 as D (6 bases). V was shortened by 5 bases and J by 3 bases, with 17 bases between the two germline ends. The CDR3 spans 15 residues. Germline V CDR1 and CDR2: MDHEN, SYDVKM. CDR3 DNA sequence: TGTGCCAGCAGTCCCCGGCGGACAGAGCACTACGAGCAGTACTTC. This sequence encodes CASSPRRTEHYEQYF.

The gene calls are TRBV10-3 and TRBJ2-7; TRBD1 matches at 10 bases. The CDR3 sequence is 12 residues long. V dropped 6 bases and J dropped 5; count of bases not matched to a gene: 1. Germline V gives CDR1 ENHRY, CDR2 SYGVKD. The CDR3 spells CAISGTGDEQYF. In DNA form, the CDR3 reads TGTGCCATCAGCGGGACAGGGGACGAGCAGTACTTC.

A few counts support this clone. The V call is TRBV5-6, the J call TRBJ1-2, with no clear D. Germline V gene lookup returns CDR1 SGHDT and CDR2 YYEEEE. CDR3 length: 12 amino acids. The V gene lost 4 bases and the J gene lost 8 bases, with 12 bases spanning the gap. The CDR3 loop is CASSPGSGGYTF. CDR3 DNA sequence: TGTGCCAGCAGCCCCGGCTCCGGGGGCTACACCTTC.

The gene calls are TRBV4-3 and TRBJ2-7, with D hard to call. The CDR3 contains 14 residues. The germline CDR1 and CDR2 sequences are LGHNA and YSLEER. The ends were cut back, 2 bases at V and 3 bases at J, with 11 bases in the middle. The CDR3 coding sequence is TGCGCCAGCAGCCAACAGCTGTCGAGCTACGAGCAGTACTTC. This sequence encodes CASSQQLSSYEQYF.

The chain uses TRBV27 and TRBJ2-3; no reliable D call. CDR1 and CDR2 (germline): MNHEY, SMNVEV (reference sequence). CDR3 length: 12 amino acids. V shed 1 base and J shed 5 bases, with 4 bases lying between them. This CDR3 reads CASSLLEDTQYF. The DNA for the CDR3 is TGTGCCAGCAGTTTATTGGAAGATACGCAGTATTTT.

The chain is built from TRBV19 and TRBJ1-2; the D gene is possibly TRBD1 (5 bases). The CDR3 is 16 residues long. CDR1 is LNHDA, CDR2 SQIVND, per germline (reference sequence). The V gene lost 4 bases and the J gene lost 3 bases, with 18 bases spanning the gap. CDR3: CASSNPRQLGDYGYTF. In DNA form, the CDR3 reads TGTGCCAGTAGTAACCCCCGACAGTTGGGAGACTATGGCTACACCTTC. Together with reference TRBV19 and TRBJ1-2, the CDR3 gives the full variable domain: DGGITQSPKYLFRKEGQNVTLSCEQNLNHDAMYWYRQDPGQGLRLIYYSQIVNDFQKGDIAEGYSVSREKKESFPLTVTSAQKNPTAFYLCASSNPRQLGDYGYTFGSGTRLTVV.

The chain uses TRBV7-8 and TRBJ1-2; the match to TRBD1 covers 7 bases. From germline, CDR1 is SGHVS and CDR2 FQNEAQ. Losses at the gene ends were 5 bases for V and 4 bases for J; bases not matched to a gene: 10. The CDR3 contains 15 residues. This CDR3 is CASSVAGTASYGYTF. CDR3 nucleotides: TGTGCCAGCAGCGTCGCCGGGACAGCATCCTATGGCTACACCTTC.

The DNA of the CDR3 is TGTGCCAGCAGCCCGGTGGGGAGCAGCCGCCAATACGAGCAGTACTTC. Translating gives CASSPVGSSRQYEQYF. V gene TRBV14 combines with J gene TRBJ2-7, with a tentative D call TRBD2 (5 bases). The germline V gene has CDR1 SGHDN and CDR2 FVKESK. The CDR3 sequence is 16 residues long. V lost 4 bases and J lost 4, with 20 bases in between.

This chain links TRBV28 with TRBJ2-7; TRBD1 is a possible D gene (6 bases). Looked up from germline, CDR1 is MDHEN and CDR2 is SYDVKM. Trimming left V 5 bases short and J 3 bases short, with 11 bases between. CDR3 length: 13 amino acids. The DNA for the CDR3 is TGTGCCAGCAGTCCAGGACAGAACTACGAGCAGTACTTC. Amino acid sequence: CASSPGQNYEQYF.

The chain combines TRBV7-9 with TRBJ2-3; maybe TRBD1 (6 bases). This CDR3 spans 16 amino acids. The germline V gene has CDR1 SEHNR and CDR2 FQNEAQ (reference sequence). The V and J ends lost 1 base and 6 bases respectively, with 17 bases between them. The chain's CDR3 is CASSLVVRGSEDTQYF. In DNA, the CDR3 is TGTGCCAGCAGCTTAGTGGTCAGGGGCTCCGAGGATACGCAGTATTTT.

The chain has TRBV7-9 and TRBJ2-1; D gene uncertain. The CDR3 is 12 amino acids. The germline V and J ends were trimmed by 2 bases and 5 bases, with 4 bases remaining between them. Germline CDR1 reads SEHNR; CDR2 reads FQNEAQ (reference sequence). The CDR3 region is CASSLHNNEQFF. CDR3 bases: TGTGCCAGCAGCTTACACAACAATGAGCAGTTCTTC.

The V gene is TRBV5-1, the J gene TRBJ2-7; 8 nucleotides match TRBD2. Germline CDR1 SGHRS, CDR2 YFSETQ. The CDR3 totals 12 residues. Trimming removed 5 bases from V and 6 bases from J; junction bases left unmatched: 4. Written as DNA, the CDR3 is TGCGCCAGCAGAGTCGGGGGGGGCGAGCAGTACTTC. It translates to CASRVGGGEQYF.

This chain links TRBV5-1 with TRBJ2-7; 7 nucleotides align to TRBD1. CDR3 size: 14 residues. V shed 0 bases and J 5 bases; nucleotides not matched to a gene: 5. CDR1 is SGHRS and CDR2 is YFSETQ in the germline V gene. The CDR3 loop is CASSLGQGEHEQYF. CDR3 nucleotides: TGCGCCAGCAGCTTGGGACAGGGAGAACACGAGCAGTACTTC.

The J gene is TRBJ1-1, the V gene TRBV18; the match to TRBD1 covers 8 bases. In germline, CDR1 is KGHSH, CDR2 LQKENI. With V trimmed by 4 bases and J by 0 bases, 4 bases remained unmatched. This CDR3 has 15 residues. Here the CDR3 DNA reads TGTGCCAGCTCACTAAGACAGGGGATGAACACTGAAGCTTTCTTT. This sequence encodes CASSLRQGMNTEAFF.

The chain employs TRBV2 and TRBJ1-2; D is unclear. V dropped 4 bases and J dropped 8 bases, with 14 bases sitting between them. The CDR3 extends over 13 amino acids. Germline values: CDR1 SNHLY, CDR2 FYNNEI. CDR3 protein: CASSGGRAEGYTF. The CDR3 bases are TGTGCCAGCAGTGGGGGAAGGGCTGAAGGCTACACCTTC.

This clone was detected once. The chain joins TRBV10-3 to TRBJ2-7; 7 bases are shared with TRBD1. The CDR3 runs to 14 residues. V was clipped by 0 bases and J by 4 bases; unmatched bases: 3. Germline V gene lookup returns CDR1 ENHRY and CDR2 SYGVKD. The CDR3 protein is CAISESQDRYEQYF. CDR3 DNA: TGTGCCATCAGTGAGTCCCAGGACAGGTACGAGCAGTACTTC.

The rearrangement joins TRBV4-2 to TRBJ2-7; TRBD2 might be the D (6 bases). The CDR3 consists of 16 residues. Trimming removed 5 bases at V and 2 bases at J, with 19 bases between. Germline V gene lookup returns CDR1 LGHNA and CDR2 YNFKEQ. The CDR3: CASSLPPPGLPYEQYF. Written as DNA, the CDR3 is TGTGCCAGCAGCTTACCGCCCCCGGGACTTCCCTACGAGCAGTACTTC.

The J gene is TRBJ2-3, the V gene TRBV5-6; 11 bases agree with TRBD2. J gave up 7 bases and V 4 bases, and 11 bases lay outside the gene matches. Per germline, CDR1 SGHDT and CDR2 YYEEEE. The CDR3 covers 16 residues. The CDR3 bases are TGTGCCAGCAGCACCGGTACTAGCGGGAGTGGTAATACGCAGTATTTT. As protein: CASSTGTSGSGNTQYF.